This T cell receptor (beta chain) originates from a study of blood T cell repertoires in COVID-19. In the study's own analysis: It was from reference gene primer amplification that nucleated cell counts were estimated. Sequenced by immunoSEQ multiplex PCR; TCRdb stores in-frame clones only, minus some. The V and J calls and clone size come from that table; D and trimming were worked out from the DNA. The sample contains 250,000 to 300,000 clones, just under 90% of which appear only once. This clone occurred once. Everyone who took part was about 18 to 89 years old, and they came from some 23 US areas. Two negative PCRs, clearance, or symptom resolution had been documented for recovered Cohort 3 donors. Per the germline V gene, CDR1 is DFQATT and CDR2 is SNEGSKA (reference sequence). CDR3 length equals 12 residues. V lost 3 bases to trimming and J lost 2 bases, with 8 bases between them.

What was sequenced was PBMCs or T cells enriched from blood (not recorded which). The TCR comes from a woman in her fifties or sixties who had recovered from COVID-19. V usage is TRBV20-1 and J usage is TRBJ2-7; no reliable D call. CDR3 region: CSASSPPYEQYF. The CDR3, as DNA: TGCAGTGCTAGTTCTCCTCCCTACGAGCAGTACTTC.